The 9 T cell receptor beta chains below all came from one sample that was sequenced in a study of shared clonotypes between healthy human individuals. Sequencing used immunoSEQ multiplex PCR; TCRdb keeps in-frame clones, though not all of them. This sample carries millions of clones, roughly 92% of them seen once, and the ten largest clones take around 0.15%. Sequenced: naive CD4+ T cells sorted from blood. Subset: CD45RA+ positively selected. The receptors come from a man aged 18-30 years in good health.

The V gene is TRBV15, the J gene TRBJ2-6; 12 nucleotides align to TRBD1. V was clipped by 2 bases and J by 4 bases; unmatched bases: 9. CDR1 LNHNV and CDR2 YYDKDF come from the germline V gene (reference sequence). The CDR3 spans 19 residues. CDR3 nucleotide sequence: TGTGCCACCAGCAGAAGGGGACAGGGGGCGTCAGTAGGGGCCAACGTCCTGACTTTC. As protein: CATSRRGQGASVGANVLTF.

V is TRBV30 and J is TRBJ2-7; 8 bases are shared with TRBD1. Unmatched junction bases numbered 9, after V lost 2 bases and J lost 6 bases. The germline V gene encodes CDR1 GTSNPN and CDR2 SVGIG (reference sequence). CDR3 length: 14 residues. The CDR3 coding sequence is TGTGCCTGGAGTTTCCGGGACAGGAACGGCGAGCAGTACTTC. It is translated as CAWSFRDRNGEQYF.

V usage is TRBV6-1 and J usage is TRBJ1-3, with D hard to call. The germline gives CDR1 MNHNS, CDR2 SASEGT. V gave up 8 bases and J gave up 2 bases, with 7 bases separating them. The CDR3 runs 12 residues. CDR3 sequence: CASPGTGNTIYF. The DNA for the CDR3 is TGTGCCAGCCCCGGGACTGGAAACACCATATATTTT.

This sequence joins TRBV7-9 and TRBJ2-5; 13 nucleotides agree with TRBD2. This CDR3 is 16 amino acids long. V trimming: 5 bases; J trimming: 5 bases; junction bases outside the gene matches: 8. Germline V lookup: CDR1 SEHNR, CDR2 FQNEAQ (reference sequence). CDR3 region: CASSRTSGSPRETQYF. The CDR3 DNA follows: TGTGCCAGCAGCCGGACTAGCGGGAGTCCGAGGGAGACCCAGTACTTC. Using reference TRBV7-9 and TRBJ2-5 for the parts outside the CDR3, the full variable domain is DTGVSQNPRHKITKRGQNVTFRCDPISEHNRLYWYRQTLGQGPEFLTYFQNEAQLEKSRLLSDRFSAERPKGSFSTLEIQRTEQGDSAMYLCASSRTSGSPRETQYFGPGTRLLVL.

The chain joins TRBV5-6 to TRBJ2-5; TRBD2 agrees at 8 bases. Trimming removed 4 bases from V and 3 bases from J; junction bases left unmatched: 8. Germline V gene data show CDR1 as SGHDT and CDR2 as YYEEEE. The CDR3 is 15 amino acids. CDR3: CASSVRLANEETQYF. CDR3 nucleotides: TGTGCCAGCAGCGTGAGACTAGCGAATGAAGAGACCCAGTACTTC.

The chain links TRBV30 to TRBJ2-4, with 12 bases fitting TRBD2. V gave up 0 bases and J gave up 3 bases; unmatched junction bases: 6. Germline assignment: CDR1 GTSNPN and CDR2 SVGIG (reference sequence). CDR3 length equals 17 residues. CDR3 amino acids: CAWSVLAGGPVKNIQYF. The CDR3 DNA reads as TGTGCCTGGAGTGTGCTAGCGGGAGGGCCCGTCAAAAACATTCAGTACTTC.

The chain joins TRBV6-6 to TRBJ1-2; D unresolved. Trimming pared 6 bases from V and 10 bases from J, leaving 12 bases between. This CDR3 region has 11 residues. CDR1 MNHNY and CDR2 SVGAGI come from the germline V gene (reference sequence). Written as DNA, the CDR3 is TGTGCCAGCAGCCTTTCTCGAGACTACACCTTC. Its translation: CASSLSRDYTF.

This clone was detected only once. The CDR3 reads CASSQGRTLMNTEAFF. The CDR3 region has the DNA TGTGCCAGCAGCCAAGGGCGGACCTTAATGAACACTGAAGCTTTCTTT. The V and J genes are TRBV11-1 and TRBJ1-1, with unresolved D. Deletions cut 5 bases from V and 0 bases from J, with 16 bases between. This CDR3 is built from 16 residues. Germline lookup yields CDR1 SGHAT and CDR2 FQDESV (reference sequence).

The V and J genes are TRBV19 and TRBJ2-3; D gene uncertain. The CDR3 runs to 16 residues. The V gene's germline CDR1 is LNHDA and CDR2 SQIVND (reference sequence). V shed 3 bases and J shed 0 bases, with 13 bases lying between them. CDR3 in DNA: TGTGCCAGTAGTATGACAAGGACGGCCAGCACAGATACGCAGTATTTT. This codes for CASSMTRTASTDTQYF.